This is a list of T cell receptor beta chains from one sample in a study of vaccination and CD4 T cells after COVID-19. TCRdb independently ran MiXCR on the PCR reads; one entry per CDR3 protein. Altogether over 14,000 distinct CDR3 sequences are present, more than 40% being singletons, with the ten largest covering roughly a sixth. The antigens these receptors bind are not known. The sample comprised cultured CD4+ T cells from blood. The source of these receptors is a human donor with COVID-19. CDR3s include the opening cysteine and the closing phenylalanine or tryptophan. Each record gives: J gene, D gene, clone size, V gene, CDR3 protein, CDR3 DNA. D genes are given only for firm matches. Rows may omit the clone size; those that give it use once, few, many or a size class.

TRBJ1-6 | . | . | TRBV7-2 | CASSLGGRPSYNSPLHF | TGTGCCAGCAGCTTAGGGGGCAGGCCCTCCTATAATTCACCCCTCCACTTT
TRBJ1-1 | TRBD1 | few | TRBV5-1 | CASSLGQGVPNTEAFF | TGCGCCAGCAGCTTGGGGCAGGGGGTACCGAACACTGAAGCTTTCTTT
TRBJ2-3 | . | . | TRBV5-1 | CASSSTGTDTQYF | TGCGCCAGCAGCTCCACAGGGACAGATACGCAGTATTTT
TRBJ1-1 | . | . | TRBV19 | CASSTTIMNTEAFF | TGTGCCAGTAGTACCACAATCATGAACACTGAAGCTTTCTTT
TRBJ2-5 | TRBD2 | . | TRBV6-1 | CASRPGLAGRYRETQYF | TGTGCCAGCAGACCGGGACTAGCGGGGAGGTACCGAGAGACCCAGTACTTC
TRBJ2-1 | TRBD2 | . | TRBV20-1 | CSALPGLAGGREQFF | TGCAGTGCTTTACCTGGACTAGCGGGGGGGCGCGAGCAGTTCTTC
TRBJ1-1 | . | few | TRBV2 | CASSEVGNTEAFF | TGTGCCAGCAGTGAAGTTGGGAACACTGAAGCTTTCTTT
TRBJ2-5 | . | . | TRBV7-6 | CATLPTARAKKETQYF | TGTGCCACCCTACCCACCGCGCGGGCGAAGAAAGAGACCCAGTACTTC
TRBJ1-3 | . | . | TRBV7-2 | CASSGTRPGNTIYF | TGTGCCAGCAGCGGAACCCGTCCTGGAAACACCATATATTTT
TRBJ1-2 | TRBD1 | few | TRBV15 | CATSSSGDRGRFYGYTF | TGTGCCACCAGCAGTTCGGGGGACAGGGGGCGCTTCTATGGCTACACCTTC
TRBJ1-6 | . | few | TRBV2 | CASGQPKNSPLHF | TGTGCCAGCGGACAGCCAAAGAATTCACCCCTCCACTTT
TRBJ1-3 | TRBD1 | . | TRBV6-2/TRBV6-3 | CASSFRDRTGNTIYF | TGTGCCAGCAGTTTCCGGGACAGAACTGGAAACACCATATATTTT
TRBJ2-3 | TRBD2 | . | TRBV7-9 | CASSLVEASGATDTQYF | TGTGCCAGCAGCTTAGTCGAGGCTAGCGGCGCCACAGATACGCAGTATTTT
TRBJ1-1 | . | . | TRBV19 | CASSIESGKTEAFF | TGTGCCAGTAGTATTGAATCAGGGAAGACTGAAGCTTTCTTT
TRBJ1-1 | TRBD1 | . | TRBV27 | CASTPRRGQMNTEAFF | TGTGCCAGCACCCCCAGGAGGGGACAGATGAACACTGAAGCTTTCTTT
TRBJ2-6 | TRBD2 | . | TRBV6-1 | CASHPAGTSGGASGANVLTF | TGTGCCAGCCATCCCGCCGGGACTAGCGGGGGGGCCTCCGGGGCCAACGTCCTGACTTTC
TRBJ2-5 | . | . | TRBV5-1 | CASSLGERETQYF | TGCGCCAGCAGCTTGGGGGAAAGGGAGACCCAGTACTTC
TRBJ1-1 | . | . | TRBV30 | CAWSPEGRGLRGTEAFF | TGTGCCTGGAGCCCCGAGGGCAGGGGACTTAGGGGGACTGAAGCTTTCTTT
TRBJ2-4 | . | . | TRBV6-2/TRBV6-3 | CASSYSNAGMQIENIQYF | TGTGCCAGCAGTTACTCGAACGCGGGAATGCAAATCGAAAACATTCAGTACTTC
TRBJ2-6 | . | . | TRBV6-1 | CASRPTSSGANVLTF | TGTGCCAGCAGGCCGACGTCCTCTGGGGCCAACGTCCTGACTTTC
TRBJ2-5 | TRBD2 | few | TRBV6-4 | CASIRLAGEQETQYF | TGTGCCAGCATACGGCTAGCGGGGGAACAAGAGACCCAGTACTTC
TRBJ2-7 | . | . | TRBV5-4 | CASSLDGGAYEQYF | TGTGCCAGCAGCTTGGATGGGGGCGCCTACGAGCAGTACTTC
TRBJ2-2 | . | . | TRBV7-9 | CASSLALGELFF | TGTGCCAGCAGCTTAGCTTTGGGGGAGCTGTTTTTT
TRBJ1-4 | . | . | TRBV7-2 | CASSPFGTTNEKLFF | TGTGCCAGCAGCCCCTTCGGGACAACTAATGAAAAACTGTTTTTT
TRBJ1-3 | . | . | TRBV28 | CASSLPTLRGGNTIYF | TGTGCCAGCAGTTTACCCACTCTCCGAGGTGGAAACACCATATATTTT
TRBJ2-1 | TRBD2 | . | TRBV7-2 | CASSPPGTSSNEQFF | TGTGCCAGCAGCCCCCCCGGGACTAGCTCCAATGAGCAGTTCTTC
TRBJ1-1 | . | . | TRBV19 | CASSIGYAEAFF | TGTGCCAGTAGTATAGGTTACGCTGAAGCTTTCTTT
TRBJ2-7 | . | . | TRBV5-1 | CASRGQTGSSYEQYF | TGCGCCAGCAGAGGGCAAACAGGGTCCTCCTACGAGCAGTACTTC
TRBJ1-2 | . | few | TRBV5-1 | CASSLWAAGGYTF | TGCGCCAGCAGCTTATGGGCAGCGGGTGGCTACACCTTC
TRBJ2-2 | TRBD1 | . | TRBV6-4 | CASSEQGDTGELFF | TGTGCCAGCAGTGAGCAGGGGGACACCGGGGAGCTGTTTTTT
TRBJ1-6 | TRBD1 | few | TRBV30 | CAWSVQAGGNSPLHF | TGTGCCTGGAGTGTACAGGCAGGGGGTAATTCACCCCTCCACTTT
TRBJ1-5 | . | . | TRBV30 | CAWGGGSNQPQHF | TGTGCCTGGGGGGGTGGGAGCAATCAGCCCCAGCATTTT
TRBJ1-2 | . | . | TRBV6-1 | CASRIDPGANYGYTF | TGTGCCAGCAGAATCGATCCGGGTGCTAACTATGGCTACACCTTC
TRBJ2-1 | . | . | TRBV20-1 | CSGSSYNEQFF | TGCAGTGGCAGCTCCTACAATGAGCAGTTCTTC
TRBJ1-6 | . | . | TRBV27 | CASSSTKSPLHF | TGTGCCAGCAGTTCGACCAAATCACCCCTCCACTTT
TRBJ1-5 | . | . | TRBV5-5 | CASSPVLGGNQPQHF | TGTGCCAGCAGCCCCGTCTTAGGGGGCAATCAGCCCCAGCATTTT
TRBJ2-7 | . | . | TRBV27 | CASRNSARGEQYF | TGTGCCAGCAGAAATAGCGCGCGAGGCGAGCAGTACTTC
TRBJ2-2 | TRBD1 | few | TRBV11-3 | CASSPDRDDTGELFF | TGTGCCAGCAGTCCGGACAGGGATGACACCGGGGAGCTGTTTTTT
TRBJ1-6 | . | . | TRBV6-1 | CASSLEPGTNSPLHF | TGTGCCAGCAGCTTAGAACCAGGGACTAATTCACCCCTCCACTTT
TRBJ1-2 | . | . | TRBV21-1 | CASSRDREDYGYTF | TGTGCCAGCAGCCGCGACAGGGAAGACTATGGCTACACCTTC
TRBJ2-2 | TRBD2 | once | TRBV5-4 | CASRHSGGMNTGELFF | TGTGCCAGCAGACATAGCGGGGGGATGAACACCGGGGAGCTGTTTTTT
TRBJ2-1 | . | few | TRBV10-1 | CASSDWAYNEQFF | TGCGCCAGCAGTGATTGGGCCTACAATGAGCAGTTCTTC
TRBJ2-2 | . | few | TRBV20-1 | CSARPGRGNTGELFF | TGCAGTGCTAGACCGGGGCGGGGGAACACCGGGGAGCTGTTTTTT
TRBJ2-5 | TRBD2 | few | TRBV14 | CASSNERLAGTVETQYF | TGTGCCAGCAGCAACGAGCGACTAGCGGGCACCGTGGAGACCCAGTACTTC
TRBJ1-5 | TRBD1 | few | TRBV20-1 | CSASRETGPNQPQHF | TGCAGTGCTAGCCGAGAGACAGGGCCTAATCAGCCCCAGCATTTT
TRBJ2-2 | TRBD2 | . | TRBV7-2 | CASSFSGGTGELFF | TGTGCCAGCAGCTTTAGCGGGGGTACCGGGGAGCTGTTTTTT